This is a list of T cell receptor beta chains from one sample in a study of cytomegalovirus exposure and HLA in healthy donors. The protocol was immunoSEQ multiplex PCR, while the TCRdb copy is restricted to in-frame clones and leaves out a portion. The table records about 120,000 clones, 65% to 90% of them present only once. The specimen sequenced was PBMCs. The receptors were sampled from a male donor in good health and CMV-seropositive. Each CDR3 is given with its conserved first and last residue. D genes are given only for firm matches.

CDR3 DNA: TGTGCCAGCAGCTTCGGCAGCGGGAGGCTCGGCGAGCAGTACTTC
CDR3 protein: CASSFGSGRLGEQYF
J gene: TRBJ2-7
D gene: TRBD2
V gene: TRBV7-9

CDR3 DNA: TGTGCCAGCAGTCCGGCGGACATTCCCTACGAGCAGTACTTC
CDR3 protein: CASSPADIPYEQYF
J gene: TRBJ2-7
D gene: NA
V gene: TRBV28

CDR3 DNA: TGCAGCGTTTCAGGGGGCAACTATGGCTACACCTTC
CDR3 protein: CSVSGGNYGYTF
J gene: TRBJ1-2
D gene: TRBD1
V gene: TRBV29-1

CDR3 DNA: TGCGCCAGCAGCCAAGGAGGGATTGGGCAGCCCCAGCATTTT
CDR3 protein: CASSQGGIGQPQHF
J gene: TRBJ1-5
D gene: NA
V gene: TRBV4-3

CDR3 DNA: TGTGCCAGCACTCCCGGGATTGTATGGGCTGAAGCTTTCTTT
CDR3 protein: CASTPGIVWAEAFF
J gene: TRBJ1-1
D gene: NA
V gene: TRBV7-9

CDR3 DNA: TGTGCCAGCTCACCACCAGGACAGCTTAGGAATGAGCAGTTCTTC
CDR3 protein: CASSPPGQLRNEQFF
J gene: TRBJ2-1
D gene: NA
V gene: TRBV18

CDR3 DNA: TGTGCCAGCAGCGGTAGCTCCTACGAGCAGTACTTC
CDR3 protein: CASSGSSYEQYF
J gene: TRBJ2-7
D gene: NA
V gene: TRBV9

CDR3 DNA: TGTGCCAGCAGCTTGGGGCAAGGCTACACCTTC
CDR3 protein: CASSLGQGYTF
J gene: TRBJ1-2
D gene: NA
V gene: TRBV7-9

CDR3 DNA: TGTGCCAGCTCACCCTTACAGGGGACCACAGATACGCAGTATTTT
CDR3 protein: CASSPLQGTTDTQYF
J gene: TRBJ2-3
D gene: TRBD1
V gene: TRBV18

CDR3 DNA: TGCGCCAGCAGCTCGCAAGACAGGGGAGGAAAGCCCCAGCATTTT
CDR3 protein: CASSSQDRGGKPQHF
J gene: TRBJ1-5
D gene: TRBD1
V gene: TRBV5-1